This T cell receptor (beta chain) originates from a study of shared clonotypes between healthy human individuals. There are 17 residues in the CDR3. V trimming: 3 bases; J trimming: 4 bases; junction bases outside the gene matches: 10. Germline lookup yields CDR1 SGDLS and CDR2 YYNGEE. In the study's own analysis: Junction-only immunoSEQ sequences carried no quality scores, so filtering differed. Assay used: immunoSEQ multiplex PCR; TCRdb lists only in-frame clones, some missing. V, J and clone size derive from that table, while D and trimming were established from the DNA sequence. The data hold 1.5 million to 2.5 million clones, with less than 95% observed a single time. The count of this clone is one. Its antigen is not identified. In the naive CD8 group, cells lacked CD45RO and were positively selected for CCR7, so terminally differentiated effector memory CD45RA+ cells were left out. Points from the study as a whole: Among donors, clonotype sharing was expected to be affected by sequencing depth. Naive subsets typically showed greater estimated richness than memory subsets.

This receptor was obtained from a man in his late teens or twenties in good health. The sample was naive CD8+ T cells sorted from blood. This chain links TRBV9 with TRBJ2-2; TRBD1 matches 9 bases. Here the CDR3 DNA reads TGTGCCAGCAGCGCGCCCACCGGGACAGGGACCACCGGGGAGCTGTTTTTT. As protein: CASSAPTGTGTTGELFF.